This T cell receptor (beta chain) was identified in a study of T cell responses to AZD1222 COVID-19 vaccine (dated by TCRdb to about 2021). Study-level background: Because spike-specific TCR depth and breadth did not differ between the two schedules, AZD1222 recipients who got a second dose at roughly 4 weeks were pooled with those who got a second dose at roughly 12 weeks. Trial participants were enrolled by age into subgroups of 18-55, 56-69 and 70-plus years, and about 150, 27 and 61 TCR-sequenced participants, respectively, were included in these subgroups. A total of 240 or so trial participants underwent TCR sequencing, of whom under 220 had received two doses of AZD1222 and about 25 had received two doses of the MenACWY control vaccine. Overall study results and their limits: Nearly half of unique spike-specific TCRs reportedly recognized epitopes outside regions mutated in the B.1.351 and B.1.1.7 variants. Vaccine-associated CD4 TCRs spanned the whole spike protein, with dominant responses in regions 160-218 and 743-854. Because no day 14 peak-response samples were available, repertoires were characterized only after the peak T cell response. Conclusions about previously exposed vaccinees are limited because only six or seven AZD1222 recipients were SARS-CoV-2 seropositive at baseline. After two AZD1222 doses, spike-specific TCR breadth and depth were significantly higher than at day 0 and than in MenACWY recipients. Most participants were white British and females outnumbered males, and the authors suggested that clonal diversity may have been underestimated. In the small 56-69-year group, the increase in depth fell short of significance, most likely because of low power.

In its sample, this clone was seen a few times. Its antigen remains unidentified. Base qualities were left out, and no much larger clone turns up one base away. The time point label, read with the paper, signifies: baseline before first vaccination. Samples from vaccinated people were obtained from the UK trials COV001 and COV002, which included a single-blind randomized controlled phase 2/3 trial of AZD1222 (ChAdOx1 nCoV-19) in healthy adults. For TCRbeta chain sequencing, PBMC samples from trial participants were taken at day 0 and at day 28 after the second dose. The germline V gene (reference sequence) provides CDR1 LNHDA and CDR2 SQIVND. The germline ends are 15 bases apart after V is trimmed by 7 bases and J by 5 bases. The CDR3 contains 14 residues, cysteine and phenylalanine counted. CDR3 DNA is the only sequence kept; it has 42 bases, read in frame from the first base. The CDR3 regions of human TCRbeta chains were analyzed by immunosequencing. The paper's processing steps were these. TCRs in the repertoires were matched against a reference library of SARS-CoV-2-specific TCRs that had been generated with the MIRA antigen-specificity platform. Breadth was defined as the fraction of unique TCRs that were SARS-CoV-2-associated, and depth was defined as the fraction of total T cells that were SARS-CoV-2-associated. Using the MIRA data, each spike-specific TCR was assigned both to the spike region to which the TCR was reactive and to a CD4 or CD8 class. Log10-transformed breadth and depth values were compared by one-way ANOVA with Sidak's multiple comparisons tests. In its TCRdb copy, this immuneACCESS table keeps in-frame sequences only and misses some clones. Where compared with another copy, unresolved V genes explain less than half of these, and the others have no known cause. That table supplies the V and J calls and clone size; D and trimming were determined from the DNA. The sample table contains around 63,000 clones; only one count was recorded for over 75% of them. The top ten clonotypes cover approximately 18% of the sample.

Recombination joined TRBV19 with TRBJ1-5; TRBD1 is perhaps the D gene, given 5 matching bases. This TCR came from an adult in good health. This material consisted of peripheral blood, taken on day 0 of AZD1222 vaccination. CDR3 region: CASKERDRYQPQHF. The nucleotide sequence is TGTGCCAGTAAGGAAAGGGACCGATATCAGCCCCAGCATTTT. Extended through the reference TRBV19 and TRBJ1-5 proteins, this CDR3 yields the full variable domain: DGGITQSPKYLFRKEGQNVTLSCEQNLNHDAMYWYRQDPGQGLRLIYYSQIVNDFQKGDIAEGYSVSREKKESFPLTVTSAQKNPTAFYLCASKERDRYQPQHFGDGTRLSIL.